This T cell receptor beta chain derives from a study of cytomegalovirus exposure and HLA in healthy donors (dated by TCRdb to the late 2010s). For context, the study as a whole: An earlier analysis of 587 of the donors reported 276 Gb of sequence data and 95 million to 130 million unique TCR beta sequences obtained from approximately 180 million T cells. An early release covering around 630 HLA-typed donors comprised about 300 gigabases of sequencing data and tens of millions of unique TCR sequences. Of the roughly 400 genotyped donors, around 81% fell in the genetic ancestry cluster associated with self-reported Caucasian donors. The study aimed to test whether signatures of past pathogen exposure could be identified by cataloging public T cell receptors. The study used immunosequencing to profile the T cell repertoires of approximately 640 subjects and linked those repertoires to cytomegalovirus serostatus. A separate validation cohort of over a hundred different subjects was used in addition to the approximately 700-subject first cohort. High-throughput TCR immunosequencing, statistical association of individual TCRs with disease status, and machine learning were combined to predict cytomegalovirus infection status. In a later analysis, previously published TCR beta repertoires from fewer than 750 donors were re-analyzed and high-resolution HLA genotyping was added so that TCR occurrence patterns could be studied. Rather than using new phenotypic data, the later analysis identified candidate immune exposures from TCR beta sequences and from how often those sequences occurred across donors. In an earlier analysis of a few hundred of the donors, high-throughput TCR beta sequencing was used to judge whether each TCR beta V gene segment behaved as functional or pseudogenic. Alongside the repertoire data, information on donor age, sex, ethnicity and CMV serostatus was compiled. A later genetic analysis used genome-wide SNP genotypes for about 65% of the 666 donors, treating that subset as a discovery cohort. All discovery cohort repertoires had been generated on a single sequencing platform. Class I and class II HLA loci were covered by the typing at four-digit resolution. The number of donors typed differed by locus, with 629-630 for A, B, C, DRB1 and DQB1, 522 for DQA1, some 570 for DPA1, and some 450 for DPB1. Several DR-DQ haplotypes were treated as single units for association and clustering because of strong linkage in the cohort. Among 350 to 400 genotyped donors of the cohort, an average of roughly 240,000 unique TCR beta nucleotide sequences were sequenced per donor, around a sixth of them non-productive. General conclusions and limits of the study: The presence/absence analyses assumed that sequencing depth was roughly uniform across donors, and that assumption may not be true. Some IMGT-functional V segments, including TRBV6-2 and TRBV6-3, could not be distinguished by the 87-base-pair reads and were therefore excluded. A total of about 180 TCR beta chains were listed by the study as associated with cytomegalovirus. A cluster of highly shared sequence variants was judged likely to represent a technical artifact of the sequencing pipeline. When HLA alleles, especially DR and DQ, strongly co-occurred, attributing TCR associations to individual alleles was difficult. The authors suggested that the approach could potentially be generalized to other disease states and immunological phenotypes. Seventeen rarely observed V segments, including chromosome 9 orphons, were excluded from the earlier analysis of several hundred of the donors because counts were too low. A few of the identified cytomegalovirus-associated TCR beta chains were confirmed in vitro to be specific for cytomegalovirus antigens. In a later analysis, TCR association rates were found to vary across HLA loci, with the most associated TCRs seen for DRB1 alleles and the fewest for HLA-C alleles. Specific HLA alleles were associated with 15,000 to 20,000 TCR beta sequences at a false discovery rate of 0.05 in a later analysis. A later analysis found that most CMV-associated TCR beta chains appeared HLA-restricted, with HLA associations seemingly driven largely by CMV exposure. A later analysis found that HLA-associated TCR beta chains were more clonally expanded and had lower generation probabilities than equally common non-associated chains. A further reported finding was that TCR beta sequences accurately predicted the HLA-A and HLA-B alleles for most subjects in the first cohort. Compared with the approximately 720-donor mean, donors in an Asian-associated ancestry cluster had fewer N-insertions in productive TCRs, according to a later genetic analysis. Because HLA typing was unavailable for some donors at each locus, only the typed subset was used in association tests. Cytomegalovirus status was reported to be diagnosed by the classifier with high specificity and sensitivity in both the original and validation cohorts. An association between a missense DCLRE1C variant and V-gene and J-gene trimming of TCR beta chains was found in a later genetic analysis and replicated in an independent cohort. Only TCR beta chains were sequenced in this cohort, and the absence of alpha or paired-chain data limited detectable features. In a later analysis, several top co-occurrence clusters were reported to appear linked to parvovirus B19, influenza, CMV and Epstein-Barr virus. Across donors, most TCR sequences were observed very rarely, whereas some public TCRs were present in many individuals. Correlated functional status among segregating V segments might reflect linkage disequilibrium, but an unknown experimental factor could not be ruled out. In an earlier analysis of several hundred of the donors, most TCR beta V segments were observed in productive rearrangements about 90% or about 30% of the time, broadly matching IMGT annotations. The only immune exposure information available for the cohort was CMV serostatus.

Library prep was done by the immunoSEQ multiplex PCR assay. For the multiplex PCR, a mixture combining 60 forward primers for TCR Vbeta segments and 13 reverse primers for TCR Jbeta segments was used. Amplification of the CDR3 region of rearranged TCR beta genes was performed with a multiplex PCR assay on genomic DNA. Amplified TCR beta libraries were sequenced as 87-base-pair reads on the Illumina HiSeq System. As for how the authors treated the data: A later analysis counted about 76 million unique TCR beta chains across the 700 or so repertoires, and some 11 million of these chains were shared by at least two donors. Raw reads were error-corrected and collapsed into unique sequences by a nearest-neighbor algorithm in which closely related sequences were merged to remove PCR and sequencing errors. V, D and J gene segments were assigned by aligning CDR3 sequences to IMGT reference sequences. Each retained sequence needed at least a six-nucleotide match to both a V gene segment and a J gene segment. A rearrangement counted as productive if the CDR3 had no stop codons and remained in frame with V and J, and every other rearrangement counted as non-productive. CDR3 was defined according to IMGT convention as the region running from the second conserved V-encoded cysteine to the conserved J-encoded phenylalanine. The earlier analysis of fewer than 750 of the donors excluded sequences that lacked an unambiguous match to a single V gene segment. In an earlier analysis of approximately 560 of the donors, a V segment was called functional when productive rearrangements were above 56.7%, and segregating when the standard deviation between donors exceeded 5%. A statistical classification framework was built to diagnose cytomegalovirus status from the catalog of TCR beta chain sequences. In a later analysis, TCR nucleotide sequences were compared against IMGT/GENE-DB human TR gene sequences so that V and J genes could be assigned. The TCRdist pipeline was used in a later analysis to assign CDR3 sequences and most-parsimonious VDJ recombination scenarios. In a later analysis, each TCR beta chain was defined by its CDR3 amino acid sequence together with its V-gene family, and reads lacking a unique V-gene family were excluded. A later analysis removed several hundred highly shared, low-generation-probability nucleotide sequences to deal with suspected cross-contamination and a sequencing artifact. For each public chain, a later analysis derived a clonal expansion index from normalized ranks of inferred template counts within each repertoire. Generation probabilities in a later analysis came from a VDJ recombination model fitted to out-of-frame rearrangements, and those results were checked against IGoR. In a later analysis, hypergeometric tests were used to score TCR-TCR, TCR-HLA and TCR-CMV co-occurrence, with a repertoire-size bias correction applied to TCR pairs. A later analysis estimated false discovery rates by permuting HLA or CMV assignments 20 times. In a later analysis, co-occurring TCRs were grouped with DBSCAN, and TCRdist sequence similarity was added when clustering was performed within HLA-allele-positive subsets. Repertoires with fewer than 30,000 or more than 120,000 public chains were left out of co-occurrence clustering, as were a few repertoires with anomalous nucleotide sharing. TCRdb mirrors the immuneACCESS table, restricted to in-frame sequences. Some clones are absent from its copies; in checked studies, under half trace to an unresolved V gene, and the reason for the others is unknown. V and J calls and clone size are given by that table; D and trimming were obtained from the DNA. The sample records 110,000 or so clones, approximately 80% of which are singletons. The ten largest clones capture under 1.5% of the sample.

The cohort consisted of 600 or so healthy bone marrow donors. All cohort members were sampled while nominally healthy, although unrecorded immune exposures were likely present. The donor tested CMV seronegative, placing the donor among the 350 to 400 seronegative members of the cohort. A peripheral blood sample was collected from each donor, and TCR beta sequencing was performed on peripheral blood mononuclear cells. Genomic DNA extraction from the blood cell samples was performed with the Qiagen DNeasy Blood Extraction Kit. CDR1 and CDR2 are drawn from the germline V gene (reference sequence): WNHNN, SYGVQD. Reading from cysteine to phenylalanine, the CDR3 counts 16 amino acids. Here the CDR3 DNA is all that survives: 48 bases in frame from base 1. The germline ends are 11 bases apart after V is trimmed by 0 bases and J by 1 base. A note on this clone: Its antigen is still unknown. No much larger clone exists at a distance of one base, and base qualities are not known.

The sequence came from a man aged 30 to 45 in good health and CMV-seronegative. Sequencing was carried out using PBMCs. The chain links TRBV10-1 with TRBJ2-3; the D segment cannot be called with confidence. The DNA sequence follows: TGCGCCAGCAGTGAGTCGAAGGCAGGCCGCACAGATACGCAGTATTTT. This is translated as CASSESKAGRTDTQYF.